Following are 21 T cell receptor beta chains from one sample sequenced in a study of T cell responses to AZD1222 COVID-19 vaccine. Some clones are missing from TCRdb's copy, which holds only in-frame ones; the method was immunoSEQ multiplex PCR. The data hold approximately 150,000 clones, with about nine tenths observed a single time. The sample consisted of peripheral blood, taken on day 0 of AZD1222 vaccination. The receptors stem from an adult in good health.

This clone was seen only once. The chain recombines TRBV4-1 with TRBJ2-2; 7 positions match TRBD1. CDR1 and CDR2 from the germline V gene are MGHRA and YSYEKL. Trimming at V came to 4 bases and at J to 1 base, leaving 3 bases not matched to a gene. This CDR3 comprises 15 residues. The DNA of the CDR3 is TGCGCCAGCAGCCCTCGGGACAGGAACACCGGGGAGCTGTTTTTT. Translated: CASSPRDRNTGELFF.

The rearrangement links TRBV19 to TRBJ2-7, with 8 bases fitting TRBD1. Trimming at V came to 5 bases and at J to 4 bases, leaving 7 bases not matched to a gene. This CDR3 comprises 14 residues. Germline CDR1 LNHDA, CDR2 SQIVND (reference sequence). CDR3 nucleotide sequence: TGTGCCAGTAGTTCGGACAGGGTTTCTTACGAGCAGTACTTC. Translation: CASSSDRVSYEQYF.

CDR3 region: CASSSPTGQTDTQYF. The DNA of the CDR3 is TGTGCCAGCAGCTCCCCAACTGGGCAGACAGATACGCAGTATTTT. The chain carries TRBV7-9 and TRBJ2-3; unclear D gene. This CDR3 is built from 15 residues. Trimming left V 4 bases short and J 3 bases short, with 14 bases between. Germline V gene data show CDR1 as SEHNR and CDR2 as FQNEAQ (reference sequence). The whole variable domain, filled in from reference TRBV7-9 and TRBJ2-3, reads DTGVSQNPRHKITKRGQNVTFRCDPISEHNRLYWYRQTLGQGPEFLTYFQNEAQLEKSRLLSDRFSAERPKGSFSTLEIQRTEQGDSAMYLCASSSPTGQTDTQYFGPGTRLTVL.

This clone was picked up a small number of times. The V and J genes are TRBV29-1 and TRBJ2-7, with a possible D match to TRBD2 (6 bases). CDR1 and CDR2 from the germline V gene are SQVTM and ANQGSEA. Trimming stripped 5 bases from V and 2 bases from J, with 10 bases between. The CDR3 consists of 12 residues. The CDR3 is CSVIPGAYEQYF. DNA for the CDR3: TGCAGCGTTATTCCGGGGGCCTACGAGCAGTACTTC.

CDR3 sequence: CASSVDYRGEETQYF. The CDR3, as DNA: TGTGCCAGCAGCGTAGATTACAGGGGGGAAGAGACCCAGTACTTC. This chain connects TRBV9 to TRBJ2-5; TRBD1 agrees at 8 bases. The CDR3 length is 15 residues. The germline V gene has CDR1 SGDLS and CDR2 YYNGEE. The V gene end was trimmed by 0 bases and the J gene end by 3 bases; junction bases not matched to a gene: 4.

This sequence joins TRBV11-2 and TRBJ1-5; no clear D. In germline, CDR1 is SGHAT, CDR2 FQNNGV. The CDR3 spans 13 residues. Trimming cost V 1 base and J 7 bases, with 8 bases left between them. The CDR3 DNA reads as TGTGCCAGCAGCTTAGGGGCGTCCCAGCCCCAGCATTTT. Its translation: CASSLGASQPQHF.

The chain links TRBV7-9 to TRBJ1-4; no clear D. Germline V gene data show CDR1 as SEHNR and CDR2 as FQNEAQ (reference sequence). The CDR3 is made up of 16 amino acids. V shed 5 bases and J shed 0 bases, with 13 bases lying between them. CDR3 residues: CASSPATRATNEKLFF. The CDR3 DNA is TGTGCCAGCAGCCCAGCCACCCGGGCAACTAATGAAAAACTGTTTTTT.

This sequence joins TRBV3-1 (or the pseudogene TRBV3-2) and TRBJ2-5; 9 bases fit TRBD2. Per the germline V gene, CDR1 is LGHDT and CDR2 is YNNKEL (reference sequence). The CDR3 length is 15 residues. V was clipped by 0 bases and J by 7 bases; unmatched bases: 6. The CDR3 region is CASSQDPGLATTQYF. Written as DNA, the CDR3 is TGTGCCAGCAGCCAAGATCCCGGACTAGCGACGACCCAGTACTTC.

This clone was picked up a small number of times. The chain recombines TRBV18 with TRBJ1-1; D gene uncertain. Trimming took off 1 base at V and 0 bases at J, with 9 bases between the two ends. The germline gives CDR1 KGHSH, CDR2 LQKENI. The CDR3 sequence is 15 residues long. The CDR3, as DNA: TGTGCCAGCTCACCACAGGCAGAGATGAACACTGAAGCTTTCTTT. It is translated as CASSPQAEMNTEAFF.

This chain connects TRBV6-1 to TRBJ2-7; no reliable D call. The germline V and J ends were trimmed by 1 base and 4 bases, with 5 bases remaining between them. This CDR3 comprises 12 residues. Germline V gene sequence: CDR1 MNHNS, CDR2 SASEGT. The CDR3 reads CASSEDEYEQYF. The DNA of the CDR3 is TGTGCCAGCAGTGAAGACGAATACGAGCAGTACTTC.

The gene calls are TRBV4-2 and TRBJ2-1; no clear D gene. The length of the CDR3 is 12 residues. V was trimmed by 3 bases and J by 9 bases, leaving 9 bases between them. CDR1 LGHNA and CDR2 YNFKEQ come from the germline V gene. For the CDR3, the DNA is TGTGCCAGCAGCCAGGAAGGCGGTGAGCAGTTCTTC. Translated, it gives CASSQEGGEQFF.

The chain combines TRBV5-1 with TRBJ2-7, with a weak D call TRBD1 (6 bases). The CDR3 runs to 15 residues. V lost 0 bases, J lost 0 bases, and 10 bases lay in between. Germline V gives CDR1 SGHRS, CDR2 YFSETQ. The CDR3 region is CASSLVDSSSYEQYF. The CDR3 coding sequence is TGCGCCAGCAGCTTGGTGGACAGTTCCTCCTACGAGCAGTACTTC.

There are a few counts of this clone. The rearrangement links TRBV2 to TRBJ1-1, with 8 positions matching TRBD1. Germline values: CDR1 SNHLY, CDR2 FYNNEI. The V and J ends lost 7 bases and 9 bases, in that order; junction bases with no gene match: 10. The CDR3 loop spans 13 amino acids. The CDR3 spells CASNPGGAGKAFF. The CDR3 DNA reads TGTGCCAGCAATCCAGGGGGCGCGGGCAAAGCTTTCTTT.

The rearrangement links TRBV19 to TRBJ2-3, with 8 bases lining up with TRBD2. CDR1 and CDR2 (germline): LNHDA, SQIVND (reference sequence). The CDR3 has 16 residues. The V and J ends lost 2 bases and 6 bases, in that order; junction bases with no gene match: 10. The DNA for the CDR3 is TGTGCCAGTAGTATATCGAGCGGGAGAGTCAGTGATACGCAGTATTTT. Translation: CASSISSGRVSDTQYF.

The chain recombines TRBV6-5 with TRBJ1-2; D is undetermined. The germline CDR1 and CDR2 sequences are MNHEY and SVGAGI. V lost 6 bases and J lost 3, with 14 bases in between. The CDR3 runs to 14 residues. This CDR3 is CASSNPTLDYGYTF. The CDR3 DNA follows: TGTGCCAGCAGCAACCCGACACTAGACTATGGCTACACCTTC.

This clone is a singleton in its sample. The chain carries TRBV11-2 and TRBJ2-5; D call uncertain. The CDR3 consists of 11 residues. V lost 5 bases to trimming and J lost 7 bases, with 8 bases between them. Germline V gene data show CDR1 as SGHAT and CDR2 as FQNNGV. CDR3 residues: CASSTDRTQYF. Written as DNA, the CDR3 is TGTGCCAGCAGCACCGACCGGACCCAGTACTTC.

The chain joins TRBV7-2 to TRBJ1-1, with D hard to call. CDR3 length equals 13 residues. Germline V CDR1 and CDR2: SGHTA, FQGNSA. V lost 7 bases to trimming and J lost 1 base, with 10 bases between them. In nucleotides, the CDR3 is TGTGCCAGCACGCAGAAGGGGAACACTGAAGCTTTCTTT. Amino acids: CASTQKGNTEAFF.

This CDR3 is CASRHGASSNSPLHF. For the CDR3, the DNA is TGTGCCTCACGACACGGCGCCTCTAGTAATTCACCCCTCCACTTT. The chain is built from TRBV10-3 and TRBJ1-6; unclear D gene. Germline CDR1 ENHRY, CDR2 SYGVKD. The CDR3 totals 15 residues. Trimming removed 11 bases from V and 6 bases from J, with 20 bases in between.

The rearrangement joins TRBV19 to TRBJ2-7; D is possibly TRBD2 (5 bases). The CDR3 is 12 amino acids. V was clipped by 5 bases and J by 3 bases, with 8 bases between them. Germline values: CDR1 LNHDA, CDR2 SQIVND (reference sequence). CDR3 sequence (DNA): TGTGCCAGTAGTTCGGGGTACTACGAGCAGTACTTC. This translates into CASSSGYYEQYF.

The chain combines TRBV27 with TRBJ1-2; D is undetermined. CDR1 is MNHEY and CDR2 is SMNVEV in the germline V gene (reference sequence). CDR3 length: 13 residues. The V gene lost 4 bases and the J gene lost 6 bases, with 12 bases spanning the gap. The CDR3 is CASSSGIWDGYTF. The CDR3, as DNA: TGTGCCAGCAGTTCCGGGATTTGGGATGGCTACACCTTC.

V is TRBV28 and J is TRBJ1-5; D gene unclear. Trimming cost V 7 bases and J 6 bases, with 16 bases left between them. The CDR3 consists of 14 residues. The germline V gene has CDR1 MDHEN and CDR2 SYDVKM. CDR3 amino acids: CASIPRFLAQPQHF. The CDR3 DNA reads as TGTGCCAGCATCCCACGGTTCCTCGCTCAGCCCCAGCATTTT.